The 29 T cell receptor beta chains listed next were all sequenced from one sample in a study of siplizumab effects on memory and regulatory T cells. Repertoires were generated with immunoSEQ multiplex PCR, while TCRdb's copy carries only in-frame clones and drops some. The sample has about 91,000 clones, 93% seen once. Sequences were obtained from CD8+ T cells sorted from blood. The origin of the receptors is a human donor in good health.

This chain connects TRBV7-8 to TRBJ1-6; D is perhaps TRBD1 (5 bases). Germline assignment: CDR1 SGHVS and CDR2 FQNEAQ. The CDR3 loop spans 17 amino acids. Trimming left V 1 base short and J 2 bases short, with 12 bases between. CDR3 loop: CASSLDQRTPYNSPLHF. In nucleotides, the CDR3 is TGTGCCAGCAGCTTAGATCAGCGGACACCCTATAATTCACCCCTCCACTTT.

This sequence joins TRBV7-8 and TRBJ1-1; TRBD1 aligns across 7 bases. Unmatched junction bases numbered 10, after V lost 5 bases and J lost 1 base. The CDR3 consists of 16 residues. Per the germline V gene, CDR1 is SGHVS and CDR2 is FQNEAQ. The CDR3 spells CASSISGGETNTEAFF. The DNA of the CDR3 is TGTGCCAGCAGCATCTCAGGGGGAGAGACGAACACTGAAGCTTTCTTT.

This chain joins TRBV2 and TRBJ1-6; TRBD1 matches 8 bases. Germline CDR1 is SNHLY and CDR2 is FYNNEI. The CDR3 consists of 13 residues. The V segment lost 11 bases and the J segment 9 bases; nucleotides outside the gene matches: 9. The CDR3 spells CAGGRRGLSPLHF. The CDR3 nucleotides are TGTGCCGGGGGGCGCAGGGGGCTTTCACCCCTCCACTTT.

The chain employs TRBV4-2 and TRBJ2-1, with 11 nucleotides matching TRBD2. The ends lost 5 bases at V and 4 bases at J; junction bases unmatched: 4. The CDR3 is 15 amino acids. Germline V gene sequence: CDR1 LGHNA, CDR2 YNFKEQ. CDR3 protein: CASSVLAGDYNEQFF. CDR3 DNA: TGTGCCAGCAGCGTACTAGCGGGGGATTACAATGAGCAGTTCTTC.

V gene TRBV5-6 combines with J gene TRBJ2-2; the D gene is possibly TRBD2 (5 bases). The V gene lost 4 bases and the J gene lost 1 base, with 11 bases spanning the gap. The length of the CDR3 is 15 residues. CDR1 and CDR2 from the germline V gene are SGHDT and YYEEEE. CDR3 DNA: TGTGCCAGCAGCCTAGCAGGTTGGAACACCGGGGAGCTGTTTTTT. It encodes CASSLAGWNTGELFF.

J is TRBJ2-1 and V is TRBV27, with TRBD1 matching over 7 bases. Trimming took 5 bases from V and 4 from J; bases not matched to a gene: 8. The CDR3 contains 15 residues. Germline CDR1 reads MNHEY; CDR2 reads SMNVEV (reference sequence). The CDR3 loop is CASSGAAGGYNEQFF. In DNA form, the CDR3 reads TGTGCCAGCAGTGGTGCCGCAGGGGGTTACAATGAGCAGTTCTTC.

This clone occurred a few times. CDR3 amino acids: CSGNRGGNTEAFF. As DNA, the CDR3 is TGCAGCGGAAACAGGGGAGGGAACACTGAAGCTTTCTTT. The chain recombines TRBV29-1 with TRBJ1-1; 7 bases are shared with TRBD1. The CDR3 runs to 13 residues. CDR1 and CDR2 from the germline V gene are SQVTM and ANQGSEA. V shed 7 bases, J shed 1 base, and the junction held 6 bases outside the gene matches.

This clone was observed a single time. The chain joins TRBV7-9 to TRBJ2-1; D is perhaps TRBD2 (6 bases). V lost 10 bases and J lost 4, with 17 bases in between. CDR3 length equals 14 residues. Germline V gene data show CDR1 as SEHNR and CDR2 as FQNEAQ (reference sequence). CDR3 nucleotide sequence: TGTGCCACCCGGTGGGGGGATTGGTACAATGAGCAGTTCTTC. Amino acid sequence: CATRWGDWYNEQFF.

J is TRBJ2-3 and V is TRBV11-3; D ambiguous. The ends were cut back, 1 base at V and 6 bases at J, with 8 bases in the middle. CDR3 size: 13 residues. In germline, CDR1 is SGHNT, CDR2 YENEEA. Written as DNA, the CDR3 is TGTGCCAGCAGCTTAGTTGGTTTGGATACGCAGTATTTT. This encodes CASSLVGLDTQYF.

CDR3 in amino acids: CASSPEDLVIETQYF. In nucleotides, the CDR3 is TGTGCCAGCAGCCCAGAGGACCTGGTGATAGAGACCCAGTACTTC. The rearrangement uses TRBV9 and TRBJ2-5; D call uncertain. V was pared by 4 bases and J by 4 bases, with 17 bases between. CDR1 is SGDLS, CDR2 YYNGEE, per germline. The CDR3 spans 15 residues.

The chain combines TRBV2 with TRBJ1-2; the D is unclear. The CDR3 extends over 10 amino acids. V was shortened by 6 bases and J by 4 bases, with 3 bases between the two germline ends. Per germline, CDR1 SNHLY and CDR2 FYNNEI. Here the CDR3 DNA reads TGTGCCAGCAGGCTCTATGGCTACACCTTC. Translating gives CASRLYGYTF. Looking up the rest from reference TRBV2 and TRBJ1-2 gives the full variable domain: EPEVTQTPSHQVTQMGQEVILRCVPISNHLYFYWYRQILGQKVEFLVSFYNNEISEKSEIFDDQFSVERPDGSNFTLKIRSTKLEDSAMYFCASRLYGYTFGSGTRLTVV.

This clone was counted once. This chain connects TRBV7-9 to TRBJ2-2; TRBD2 agrees at 8 bases. This CDR3 comprises 17 residues. CDR1 and CDR2 (germline): SEHNR, FQNEAQ (reference sequence). Losses at the gene ends were 5 bases for V and 6 bases for J; bases not matched to a gene: 14. The CDR3 spells CASSPLSGTRGSGELFF. CDR3 DNA sequence: TGTGCCAGCAGCCCACTCTCCGGGACTAGGGGATCCGGGGAGCTGTTTTTT.

The rearrangement joins TRBV25-1 to TRBJ1-4; D uncertain. The CDR3 runs 14 residues. The V end lost 2 bases, the J end lost 7 bases, and 11 bases lay between the germline ends. Looked up from germline, CDR1 is MGHDK and CDR2 is SYGVNS. CDR3 protein: CASSEGWGGEKLFF. CDR3 bases: TGTGCCAGCAGTGAAGGCTGGGGAGGTGAAAAACTGTTTTTT.

The chain employs TRBV5-1 and TRBJ2-1, with a tentative D call TRBD2 (6 bases). Germline V gene lookup returns CDR1 SGHRS and CDR2 YFSETQ. The CDR3 has 16 amino acids. V was clipped by 4 bases and J by 4 bases, with 18 bases between them. The CDR3 nucleotides read TGCGCCAGCAGCCCCGTGGAGGGAGCACCGTACAATGAGCAGTTCTTC. Translation: CASSPVEGAPYNEQFF.

The V gene is TRBV27, the J gene TRBJ2-7; TRBD1 matches at 7 bases. CDR1 and CDR2 from the germline V gene are MNHEY and SMNVEV (reference sequence). The CDR3 consists of 15 residues. V lost 8 bases to trimming and J lost 0 bases; unmatched junction nucleotides: 10. The CDR3 DNA sequence: TGTGCCAGCGGCGACGTAGGGACAGCCTCCTACGAGCAGTACTTC. Protein product: CASGDVGTASYEQYF.

This chain links TRBV15 with TRBJ2-7, with 8 bases identical to TRBD2. With V trimmed by 8 bases and J by 2 bases, 5 bases remained unmatched. The CDR3 runs to 13 residues. Germline V gene data show CDR1 as LNHNV and CDR2 as YYDKDF (reference sequence). CDR3 bases: TGTGCCACCTCACCGGGGGGGACCTACGAGCAGTACTTC. It yields the protein CATSPGGTYEQYF.

The V gene is TRBV5-8, the J gene TRBJ1-2; D remains ambiguous. In germline, CDR1 is SGHTS, CDR2 YDEGEE. The CDR3 consists of 18 residues. V lost 2 bases, J lost 5 bases, and 25 bases lay in between. CDR3 amino acids: CASSFDVPNREEDYGYTF. The DNA for the CDR3 is TGTGCCAGCAGCTTCGACGTTCCAAACCGGGAGGAGGATTATGGCTACACCTTC.

This clone was recorded only once. Here the CDR3 reads CAWSVLEVGAGELFF. CDR3 in DNA: TGTGCCTGGAGTGTACTGGAGGTGGGGGCCGGGGAGCTGTTTTTT. V gene TRBV30 combines with J gene TRBJ2-2; either TRBD1 or TRBD2 may supply D (5 bases each). Germline assignment: CDR1 GTSNPN and CDR2 SVGIG (reference sequence). The CDR3 runs 15 residues. Between the trimmed V and J ends, which lost 0 bases and 6 bases, there was a span of 14 bases. Full variable domain (missing parts from reference TRBV30 and TRBJ2-2): SQTIHQWPATLVQPVGSPLSLECTVEGTSNPNLYWYRQAAGRGLQLLFYSVGIGQISSEVPQNLSASRPQDRQFILSSKKLLLSDSGFYLCAWSVLEVGAGELFFGEGSRLTVL.

This clone appeared a single time. The genes are TRBV30 and TRBJ2-2, with D possibly TRBD1 on 6 matching bases. V lost 3 bases and J lost 0, with 11 bases in between. CDR3 size: 15 residues. Germline values: CDR1 GTSNPN, CDR2 SVGIG (reference sequence). The chain's CDR3 is CAWSIGTTNTGELFF. DNA for the CDR3: TGTGCCTGGAGCATCGGGACAACGAACACCGGGGAGCTGTTTTTT.

The chain is built from TRBV30 and TRBJ1-1, with D perhaps TRBD1 (5 bases). Germline-derived CDR1 and CDR2 are GTSNPN and SVGIG (reference sequence). The CDR3 spans 12 residues. The V end lost 3 bases, the J end lost 10 bases, and 15 bases lay between the germline ends. The DNA for the CDR3 is TGTGCCTGGAGGCCAAACTGGGACGCAGCTTTCTTT. It yields the protein CAWRPNWDAAFF.

This chain joins TRBV19 and TRBJ1-1, with D uncertain. Germline CDR1 LNHDA, CDR2 SQIVND (reference sequence). Trimming pared 6 bases from V and 0 bases from J, leaving 8 bases between. The CDR3 loop spans 13 amino acids. The CDR3 DNA reads TGTGCCAGTAGGTTGGCCATGAACACTGAAGCTTTCTTT. This translates into CASRLAMNTEAFF.

The chain recombines TRBV6-1 with TRBJ2-2; no definite D call. Trimming stripped 1 base from V and 0 bases from J, with 9 bases between. The CDR3 runs to 16 residues. CDR1 and CDR2 from the germline V gene are MNHNS and SASEGT. DNA for the CDR3: TGTGCCAGCAGTGAAGATCCATTCGCGAACACCGGGGAGCTGTTTTTT. This encodes CASSEDPFANTGELFF.

The V gene is TRBV7-3, the J gene TRBJ2-7, with D hard to call. In germline, CDR1 is SGHTA, CDR2 FQGTGA. The CDR3 extends over 14 amino acids. V was shortened by 5 bases and J by 0 bases, with 11 bases between the two germline ends. CDR3 amino acids: CASSPYMDSYEQYF. CDR3 coding DNA: TGTGCCAGCAGCCCGTACATGGACTCCTACGAGCAGTACTTC.

Concerning this clone: Other DNA sequences within the sample encode an identical CDR3. The chain has TRBV6-5 and TRBJ2-2; D is undetermined. V was trimmed by 0 bases and J by 6 bases, leaving 5 bases between them. CDR1 and CDR2 (germline): MNHEY, SVGAGI. The CDR3 runs to 13 residues. Here the CDR3 reads CASSYSGPGELFF. In DNA, the CDR3 is TGTGCCAGCAGTTACTCTGGTCCCGGGGAGCTGTTTTTT.

This clone came up once. The J gene is TRBJ2-3, the V gene TRBV27; TRBD1 might be the D (5 bases). Germline CDR1 MNHEY, CDR2 SMNVEV (reference sequence). This CDR3 has 17 residues. The V and J ends lost 0 bases and 2 bases respectively, with 15 bases between them. The DNA of the CDR3 is TGTGCCAGCAGTTTATCAAGTTTTGACAGAGTCACAGATACGCAGTATTTT. It is translated as CASSLSSFDRVTDTQYF.

This chain joins TRBV29-1 and TRBJ2-1; 12 bases are shared with TRBD2. The CDR3 is 16 amino acids. CDR1 is SQVTM and CDR2 is ANQGSEA in the germline V gene. V lost 3 bases to trimming and J lost 2 bases; unmatched junction nucleotides: 5. CDR3 sequence: CSVELTSGSTYNEQFF. CDR3 nucleotide sequence: TGCAGCGTTGAGCTGACTAGCGGGAGTACCTACAATGAGCAGTTCTTC.

The rearrangement joins TRBV12-5 to TRBJ1-2; no clear D gene. V was shortened by 1 base and J by 4 bases, with 10 bases between the two germline ends. This CDR3 region has 14 residues. The germline V gene has CDR1 LGHNT and CDR2 FRNRAP. The CDR3 DNA is TGTGCTAGTGGTTTGGATGTTACCGGCTATGGCTACACCTTC. Its translation: CASGLDVTGYGYTF.

This clone has a single count. The chain employs TRBV7-8 and TRBJ2-3, with 11 bases fitting TRBD2. Germline CDR1 is SGHVS and CDR2 is FQNEAQ. The J segment lost 2 bases and the V segment lost 1 base, leaving 2 bases of the junction unmatched. This CDR3 spans 16 amino acids. The CDR3 loop reads CASSLGTSGFTDTQYF. CDR3 nucleotides: TGTGCCAGCAGCTTAGGGACTAGCGGGTTCACAGATACGCAGTATTTT.

This chain links TRBV7-8 with TRBJ2-3, with 8 bases that match TRBD1. The CDR3 has 16 residues. CDR1 is SGHVS, CDR2 FQNEAQ, per germline. V dropped 5 bases and J dropped 5; count of bases not matched to a gene: 12. CDR3 in DNA: TGTGCCAGCAGCCGGGTTCCGGGACAGGTCGTAGATACGCAGTATTTT. Encoded protein: CASSRVPGQVVDTQYF.